These 28 T cell receptor beta chains were sequenced from one sample in a study of cytomegalovirus exposure and HLA in healthy donors. PCR primers comprised 60 Vbeta and 13 Jbeta primers. TCRdb keeps only in-frame clones here, not all; method: immunoSEQ multiplex PCR. This table holds under 150,000 clones, over 70% found once. Specimen: PBMCs. The receptors originated from a man between 18 and 29 years old in good health and CMV-seronegative.

This rearrangement joins TRBV11-2 to TRBJ2-7, with TRBD1 matching over 9 bases. CDR3 length: 13 residues. Germline CDR1 reads SGHAT; CDR2 reads FQNNGV. J lost 5 bases, V lost 8 bases, and 7 bases had no gene match. The CDR3 reads CASRRTGVHEQYF. The CDR3 nucleotides are TGTGCCAGCCGACGGACAGGGGTCCACGAGCAGTACTTC.

This clone was counted a few times. The chain has TRBV5-5 and TRBJ1-3; D might be TRBD1 (5 bases). This CDR3 comprises 15 residues. Germline V gene lookup returns CDR1 SGHKS and CDR2 YYEKEE (reference sequence). V shed 0 bases and J shed 9 bases, with 16 bases lying between them. CDR3 coding DNA: TGTGCCAGCAGCTTGGGGCCAGGGAGCGGGGGCACCATATATTTT. Translated: CASSLGPGSGGTIYF.

The chain recombines TRBV9 with TRBJ1-1; D call uncertain. The length of the CDR3 is 16 residues. The V gene's germline CDR1 is SGDLS and CDR2 YYNGEE. V shed 3 bases and J shed 3 bases, with 18 bases lying between them. The chain's CDR3 is CASSASRDRGYTEAFF. DNA of the CDR3: TGTGCCAGCAGCGCGTCTCGTGATCGGGGTTACACTGAAGCTTTCTTT.

In this sample, this clone turned up a few times. The chain links TRBV7-9 to TRBJ2-1; 9 bases agree with TRBD2. Germline V gene lookup returns CDR1 SEHNR and CDR2 FQNEAQ (reference sequence). After removal of 0 bases from V and 4 bases from J, the junction contained 4 bases not matched to a gene. CDR3 length: 16 amino acids. CDR3 sequence (DNA): TGTGCCAGCAGCTTAGCTCTAGCGGGGACTTACAATGAGCAGTTCTTC. This encodes CASSLALAGTYNEQFF.

The rearrangement uses TRBV7-2 and TRBJ2-7; D gene unclear. The CDR3 is 13 residues long. Between the trimmed V and J ends, which lost 3 bases and 6 bases, there was a span of 12 bases. Germline CDR1 and CDR2: SGHTA and FQGNSA. CDR3 residues: CASSFGSLGEQYF. The CDR3 DNA follows: TGTGCCAGCAGCTTCGGGTCTCTGGGCGAGCAGTACTTC.

The chain carries TRBV4-2 and TRBJ2-7, with TRBD1 matching 7 bases. This CDR3 spans 14 amino acids. From germline, CDR1 is LGHNA and CDR2 YNFKEQ. V was pared by 4 bases and J by 0 bases, with 3 bases of the junction left unmatched. The DNA for the CDR3 is TGTGCCAGCAGCCCCAGGGGGATCTCCTACGAGCAGTACTTC. Translation: CASSPRGISYEQYF.

V is TRBV19 and J is TRBJ1-3; D ambiguous. The CDR3 totals 15 residues. Trimming took off 0 bases at V and 2 bases at J, with 8 bases between the two ends. CDR1 is LNHDA and CDR2 is SQIVND in the germline V gene (reference sequence). The CDR3 DNA is TGTGCCAGTAGTATAGAGGGAGCTACTGGAAACACCATATATTTT. Residues: CASSIEGATGNTIYF.

This clone was observed a single time. The chain carries TRBV2 and TRBJ1-4; D perhaps matches TRBD1 (5 bases). Trimming removed 4 bases at V and 4 bases at J, with 13 bases between. This CDR3 region has 15 residues. Germline CDR1 SNHLY, CDR2 FYNNEI. The CDR3 region has the DNA TGTGCCAGCAGTGGACAGTGGGGTTTTAATGAAAAACTGTTTTTT. Its translation is CASSGQWGFNEKLFF.

This chain joins TRBV11-2 and TRBJ2-2, with D unresolved. The CDR3 runs to 16 residues. The germline V gene has CDR1 SGHAT and CDR2 FQNNGV. Trimming shortened V by 5 bases and J by 6 bases, and 19 bases separated the two germline ends. The CDR3 reads CASSPSLRDAPGELFF. For the CDR3, the DNA is TGTGCCAGCAGCCCTAGTCTCAGAGATGCACCCGGGGAGCTGTTTTTT.

This clone occurred once. This chain connects TRBV29-1 to TRBJ1-1, with D unresolved. V was clipped by 2 bases and J by 1 base, with 14 bases between them. Looked up from germline, CDR1 is SQVTM and CDR2 is ANQGSEA. There are 15 residues in the CDR3. The CDR3 DNA reads TGCAGCGTTGAACTAGGCCGGGTGTGGAACACTGAAGCTTTCTTT. It specifies CSVELGRVWNTEAFF.

This clone has only one observation. The rearrangement uses TRBV5-5 and TRBJ2-5, with no clear D. V gave up 8 bases and J gave up 1 base, with 15 bases separating them. This CDR3 has 14 amino acids. Germline V gives CDR1 SGHKS, CDR2 YYEKEE (reference sequence). The CDR3 DNA reads TGTGCCAGTATCCGCATGACGGGCCAAGAGACCCAGTACTTC. Protein: CASIRMTGQETQYF.

The J gene is TRBJ1-3, the V gene TRBV4-3; D not certain. This CDR3 region has 14 residues. V dropped 0 bases and J dropped 0 bases, with 3 bases sitting between them. Germline assignment: CDR1 LGHNA and CDR2 YSLEER. The CDR3 here is CASSQDNSGNTIYF. The CDR3 region has the DNA TGCGCCAGCAGCCAAGATAACTCTGGAAACACCATATATTTT.

The V and J genes are TRBV5-5 and TRBJ1-4, with no clear D. The CDR3 runs 15 residues. Germline V gives CDR1 SGHKS, CDR2 YYEKEE (reference sequence). Trimming pared 2 bases from V and 3 bases from J, leaving 11 bases between. The CDR3, as DNA: TGTGCCAGCAGCTTTAGATCTGTAGCTAATGAAAAACTGTTTTTT. Translation: CASSFRSVANEKLFF. The variable domain in full, completed from reference TRBV5-5 and TRBJ1-4, reads DAGVTQSPTHLIKTRGQQVTLRCSPISGHKSVSWYQQVLGQGPQFIFQYYEKEERGRGNFPDRFSARQFPNYSSELNVNALLLGDSALYLCASSFRSVANEKLFFGSGTQLSVL.

The chain employs TRBV5-1 and TRBJ1-6; TRBD1 matches at 10 bases. The V segment lost 0 bases and the J segment 9 bases; nucleotides outside the gene matches: 6. The CDR3 totals 16 residues. Germline loops: CDR1 SGHRS, CDR2 YFSETQ. CDR3 amino acids: CASSLGQGAAGSPLHF. CDR3 DNA sequence: TGCGCCAGCAGCTTGGGACAGGGGGCCGCGGGTTCACCCCTCCACTTT.

This chain joins TRBV11-1 and TRBJ2-2; maybe TRBD1 (6 bases). CDR3 size: 16 residues. Germline V gene sequence: CDR1 SGHAT, CDR2 FQDESV (reference sequence). Trimming stripped 4 bases from V and 4 bases from J, with 16 bases between. Here the CDR3 reads CASSSGTGLGTGELFF. The DNA for the CDR3 is TGTGCCAGCAGCTCCGGAACAGGGTTAGGCACCGGGGAGCTGTTTTTT. Full variable domain (outside the CDR3, taken from reference TRBV11-1 and TRBJ2-2): EAEVAQSPRYKITEKSQAVAFWCDPISGHATLYWYRQILGQGPELLVQFQDESVVDDSQLPKDRFSAERLKGVDSTLKIQPAELGDSAMYLCASSSGTGLGTGELFFGEGSRLTVL.

The rearrangement joins TRBV30 to TRBJ1-3; D remains unclear. V was shortened by 0 bases and J by 8 bases, with 8 bases between the two germline ends. CDR3 length: 12 amino acids. Per the germline V gene, CDR1 is GTSNPN and CDR2 is SVGIG (reference sequence). CDR3 in DNA: TGTGCCTGGAGTGTGATTCGCGACACCATATATTTT. This codes for CAWSVIRDTIYF. Variable domain in full (rest from reference TRBV30 and TRBJ1-3): SQTIHQWPATLVQPVGSPLSLECTVEGTSNPNLYWYRQAAGRGLQLLFYSVGIGQISSEVPQNLSASRPQDRQFILSSKKLLLSDSGFYLCAWSVIRDTIYFGEGSWLTVV.

This chain links TRBV6-4 with TRBJ1-6; perhaps TRBD1 as D (5 bases). Germline V gives CDR1 MRHNA, CDR2 SNTAGT. V was trimmed by 5 bases and J by 7 bases, leaving 12 bases between them. The CDR3 has 14 amino acids. The CDR3 protein is CASSLDSQNSPLHF. The CDR3 DNA follows: TGTGCCAGCAGTCTAGACAGCCAAAATTCACCCCTCCACTTT.

This clone was seen a single time. The chain joins TRBV14 to TRBJ1-2, with 8 bases lining up with TRBD1. The CDR3 loop spans 15 amino acids. Losses at the gene ends were 0 bases for V and 4 bases for J; bases not matched to a gene: 4. Germline CDR1 and CDR2: SGHDN and FVKESK. CDR3: CASSQDLTGGYGYTF. Here the CDR3 DNA reads TGTGCCAGCAGCCAAGATCTCACAGGGGGCTATGGCTACACCTTC.

The gene calls are TRBV13 and TRBJ2-6, with TRBD1 matching over 7 bases. CDR3 length equals 18 residues. The germline V gene has CDR1 PRHDT and CDR2 FYEKMQ (reference sequence). V lost 5 bases, J lost 0 bases, and 10 bases stayed unmatched. In DNA, the CDR3 is TGTGCCAGCAGCCCACGTGGGACAGCCAACTCTGGGGCCAACGTCCTGACTTTC. This translates into CASSPRGTANSGANVLTF.

The J gene is TRBJ1-1, the V gene TRBV19; 7 bases line up with TRBD1. Germline V gene lookup returns CDR1 LNHDA and CDR2 SQIVND (reference sequence). The V gene end was trimmed by 7 bases and the J gene end by 0 bases; junction bases not matched to a gene: 2. The CDR3 sequence is 13 residues long. Written as DNA, the CDR3 is TGTGCCAGTACTACAGGGGTGAACACTGAAGCTTTCTTT. Translation: CASTTGVNTEAFF.

V is TRBV11-2 and J is TRBJ1-6; possible D gene TRBD1, 5 bases. CDR3 size: 13 residues. The germline V and J ends were trimmed by 8 bases and 9 bases, with 14 bases remaining between them. Germline-derived CDR1 and CDR2 are SGHAT and FQNNGV. The CDR3 DNA reads TGTGCCAGCGTGGGGCACAGCAGTTCACCCCTCCACTTT. Its translation is CASVGHSSSPLHF.

CDR3 residues: CASSTKRDSKSPTDTQYF. The CDR3 DNA follows: TGTGCCAGTAGTACTAAACGGGACAGCAAGAGCCCCACAGATACGCAGTATTTT. The J gene is TRBJ2-3, the V gene TRBV19; 7 bases match TRBD1. The CDR3 contains 18 residues. After removal of 4 bases from V and 2 bases from J, the junction contained 15 bases not matched to a gene. Germline values: CDR1 LNHDA, CDR2 SQIVND (reference sequence).

This chain joins TRBV6-5 and TRBJ1-3; D call uncertain. CDR1 is MNHEY, CDR2 SVGAGI, per germline. V lost 5 bases, J lost 4 bases, and 15 bases lay in between. This CDR3 spans 15 amino acids. CDR3 sequence (DNA): TGTGCCAGCAGTGTCACGATTCAAGCGGGAAACACCATATATTTT. Protein sequence: CASSVTIQAGNTIYF.

This clone was counted once. V is TRBV12-5 and J is TRBJ2-1; 8 bases line up with TRBD1. After removal of 5 bases from V and 6 bases from J, the junction contained 9 bases not matched to a gene. Germline V gene lookup returns CDR1 LGHNT and CDR2 FRNRAP. The length of the CDR3 is 15 residues. The CDR3 DNA reads TGTGCTAGTGGTCCCCGGACAGGGTTTGGCAATGAGCAGTTCTTC. It yields the protein CASGPRTGFGNEQFF.

The J gene is TRBJ1-1, the V gene TRBV7-9; D not certain. The CDR3 covers 14 residues. CDR1 and CDR2 from the germline V gene are SEHNR and FQNEAQ (reference sequence). V lost 0 bases and J lost 4, with 9 bases in between. The CDR3 region has the DNA TGTGCCAGCAGCTTAGCGGGAGGTGCCACTGAAGCTTTCTTT. Amino acids: CASSLAGGATEAFF. Filled out from reference TRBV7-9 and TRBJ1-1, the complete variable domain reads DTGVSQNPRHKITKRGQNVTFRCDPISEHNRLYWYRQTLGQGPEFLTYFQNEAQLEKSRLLSDRFSAERPKGSFSTLEIQRTEQGDSAMYLCASSLAGGATEAFFGQGTRLTVV.

About this clone: This sample also contains other DNA sequences that code for the same CDR3. V gene TRBV4-1 combines with J gene TRBJ1-3; 8 positions agree with TRBD1. The CDR3 has 15 amino acids. J lost 3 bases, V lost 4 bases, and 5 bases had no gene match. CDR1 MGHRA and CDR2 YSYEKL come from the germline V gene. The CDR3 region is CASSLQGASGNTIYF. The CDR3 DNA reads as TGCGCCAGCAGCCTTCAGGGGGCAAGTGGAAACACCATATATTTT.

This clone was recorded a few times. The J gene is TRBJ1-6, the V gene TRBV5-6, with D maybe TRBD1 (5 bases). From germline, CDR1 is SGHDT and CDR2 YYEEEE. The CDR3 is 16 amino acids. V shed 0 bases and J shed 7 bases, with 14 bases lying between them. The CDR3 DNA reads TGTGCCAGCAGCTTGGTTGCAGGGTCTCGCAATTCACCCCTCCACTTT. Protein sequence: CASSLVAGSRNSPLHF.

This clone was found a few times. The chain uses TRBV5-1 and TRBJ1-1, with D perhaps matching TRBD1 (5 bases). This CDR3 is 15 amino acids long. CDR1 and CDR2 (germline): SGHRS, YFSETQ. V lost 4 bases to trimming and J lost 4 bases, with 17 bases between them. The CDR3 protein is CASSLTFQGSTEAFF. The CDR3 nucleotides are TGCGCCAGCAGCCTAACATTCCAGGGCTCCACTGAAGCTTTCTTT.